Listed here is a single TCR beta chain. Its antigen is not known. The source of the sample is a study of cytomegalovirus exposure and HLA in healthy donors. Study as a whole: Within the Caucasian-associated ancestry cluster were 81% of the approximately 400 genotyped donors. Whole-study findings and limits: The study designated fewer than 200 TCR beta chains cytomegalovirus-associated. Data from an earlier analysis indicated that most TCR beta V segments were productive either about 90% or about 30% of the time. Later analysis suggested links between common viral pathogens and several top significant clusters.

A multiplex PCR was run with 60 Vbeta primers and 13 Jbeta primers. Repertoires were generated with immunoSEQ multiplex PCR, while TCRdb's copy carries only in-frame clones and drops some. The table includes 100,000 to 150,000 clones, 81% detected once. Germline lookup yields CDR1 MNHEY and CDR2 SVGAGI. The V gene lost 4 bases and the J gene lost 4 bases, with 5 bases spanning the gap. The CDR3 spans 12 residues. This sequence originates from a man aged 18 to 29 in good health and CMV-seronegative. The rearrangement uses TRBV6-5 and TRBJ1-3; unclear D gene. Sequencing was performed on PBMCs. CDR3 nucleotide sequence: TGTGCCAGCAGTTCCGGGGGAAACACCATATATTTT. It is translated as CASSSGGNTIYF.